The rows below give T cell receptor beta chains drawn from one sample of a study of cytomegalovirus exposure and HLA in healthy donors. Data came from immunoSEQ multiplex PCR; TCRdb stores just in-frame clones and leaves some out. The sample lists fewer than 200,000 clones, around 84% occurring once. Sequenced material: PBMCs. The receptors here all came from a girl between 2 and 10 years old in good health and CMV-seropositive. Both conserved end residues are part of each CDR3. D genes are given only for firm matches. Only part of the rows carry a size: once, few, many, or a class if the clone is expanded.

>-|TRBD1|TRBV7-9|TRBJ2-7
CASSRQGLDEQYF
TGTGCCAGCAGCCGACAGGGTCTAGACGAGCAGTACTTC
>-|-|TRBV6-1|TRBJ2-7
CASEQGSSYEQYF
TGTGCCAGCGAACAGGGAAGCTCCTACGAGCAGTACTTC
>once|-|TRBV6-6|TRBJ1-3
CASSSSVSSGNTIYF
TGTGCCAGCAGTTCGAGTGTTAGCTCTGGAAACACCATATATTTT
>-|TRBD1|TRBV15|TRBJ1-1
CATSRVGTGGRAEAFF
TGTGCCACCAGCCGAGTCGGGACAGGGGGAAGGGCTGAAGCTTTCTTT
>-|TRBD1|TRBV19|TRBJ1-3
CAVANRGLSSGNTIYF
TGTGCCGTGGCGAACAGGGGGTTGAGCTCTGGAAACACCATATATTTT
>once|-|TRBV16|TRBJ1-1
CASSPRRRGNTEAFF
TGTGCCAGCAGCCCACGTCGTCGGGGGAACACTGAAGCTTTCTTT
>-|-|TRBV15|TRBJ2-3
CATSLGLNTDTQYF
TGTGCCACCAGTTTGGGACTTAACACAGATACGCAGTATTTT
>once|-|TRBV10-3|TRBJ2-2
CAISDGPGARELFF
TGTGCCATCAGTGATGGGCCAGGGGCGAGGGAGCTGTTTTTT
>-|-|TRBV7-6|TRBJ2-1
CASSFTSGRSYEQFF
TGTGCCAGCAGCTTCACCTCAGGGCGGTCGTATGAGCAGTTCTTC
>-|-|TRBV9|TRBJ2-7
CASSVDQGAYEQYF
TGTGCCAGCAGCGTAGATCAAGGGGCCTACGAGCAGTACTTC
>once|TRBD1|TRBV4-1|TRBJ1-2
CASSQEGQGARGYTF
TGCGCCAGCAGCCAAGAAGGCCAGGGGGCCAGAGGCTACACCTTC
>-|-|TRBV9|TRBJ2-5
CASSVESHAQGTQYF
TGTGCCAGCAGCGTAGAGTCACATGCTCAGGGGACCCAGTACTTC
>once|-|TRBV9|TRBJ1-2
CASSVYSHYGYTF
TGTGCCAGCAGCGTATACAGCCACTATGGCTACACCTTC
>-|-|TRBV15|TRBJ2-2
CATSRAVGGQNRLTGELFF
TGTGCCACCAGCAGAGCCGTGGGGGGTCAAAACCGCCTCACCGGGGAGCTGTTTTTT
>-|TRBD2|TRBV10-2|TRBJ2-5
CASIARLAGNQETQYF
TGCGCCAGCATCGCTCGGCTAGCGGGGAACCAAGAGACCCAGTACTTC
>once|-|TRBV7-2|TRBJ2-1
CASSLIGHSYNEQFF
TGTGCCAGCAGCTTAATAGGACACTCCTACAATGAGCAGTTCTTC
>-|-|TRBV11-2|TRBJ2-1
CASSLVRGPYNEQFF
TGTGCCAGCAGCTTAGTGCGGGGGCCCTACAATGAGCAGTTCTTC
>-|-|TRBV29-1|TRBJ2-1
CSVGTYNEQFF
TGCAGCGTCGGGACCTACAATGAGCAGTTCTTC
>-|TRBD2|TRBV15|TRBJ2-1
CATGLGLATYNEQFF
TGTGCCACCGGACTAGGACTAGCTACCTACAATGAGCAGTTCTTC
>once|-|TRBV6-5|TRBJ1-1
CASSYERGRGAFF
TGTGCCAGCAGTTACGAACGTGGTAGGGGGGCTTTCTTT
>-|TRBD2|TRBV5-1|TRBJ2-7
CASSSLTTSGGHPYEQYF
TGCGCCAGCAGCTCGCTAACCACTAGCGGGGGGCATCCGTACGAGCAGTACTTC
>-|-|TRBV5-5|TRBJ2-7
CASSLWALHPYEQYF
TGTGCCAGCAGCTTGTGGGCCTTACATCCCTACGAGCAGTACTTC